This T cell receptor (beta chain) emerged from a study of blood T cell repertoires in COVID-19. In the source study's methods: It was from reference gene primer amplification that nucleated cell counts were estimated. Sequencing was performed with immunoSEQ multiplex PCR; in TCRdb, only in-frame clones are kept and a portion is missing. The V and J calls and clone size are taken from that table; D and trimming were inferred from the DNA. The sample consists of over 250,000 clones, roughly 90% of them appearing once. This sequence was found in a man aged 50-59 years with acute or convalescent COVID-19. The specimen sequenced was peripheral blood.

As DNA, the CDR3 is TGTGCCAGCTCACCAGGAACTGGGACAGATTATGGCTACACCTTC. This translates into CASSPGTGTDYGYTF. V is TRBV18 and J is TRBJ1-2; 7 nucleotides line up with TRBD1. The CDR3 is 15 residues long. V lost 2 bases, J lost 5 bases, and 8 bases stayed unmatched. Germline-derived CDR1 and CDR2 are KGHSH and LQKENI.